A selection of T cell receptor beta chains follows, all from one sample in a study of blood T cell repertoires in COVID-19. Sequencing was performed with immunoSEQ multiplex PCR; in TCRdb, only in-frame clones are kept and a portion is missing. The data contain about 210,000 clones, about four fifths of them singletons. Sequencing was carried out using peripheral blood. The receptors stem from a man aged 45 to 65 with active or convalescent COVID-19. The CDR3 runs from the conserved cysteine through the conserved F or W. Fields, in order: V gene, clone size, J gene, D gene, CDR3 protein, CDR3 DNA. A D gene is named only where the DNA matches it firmly. Expanded clones are given a class, and other clones once, few, many or no size at all.

v_call: TRBV20-1
clone_size: NA
j_call: TRBJ1-2
d_call: NA
cdr3_aa: CSASNGGGDGYTF
cdr3_nt: TGCAGTGCTAGTAACGGAGGTGGGGATGGCTACACCTTC

v_call: TRBV7-9
clone_size: few
j_call: TRBJ2-2
d_call: TRBD1
cdr3_aa: CASSPSTGGSAGELFF
cdr3_nt: TGTGCCAGCAGCCCGTCGACAGGGGGAAGTGCCGGGGAGCTGTTTTTT

v_call: TRBV7-9
clone_size: NA
j_call: TRBJ2-1
d_call: NA
cdr3_aa: CASSFGGLGEQFF
cdr3_nt: TGTGCCAGCAGCTTCGGAGGTCTCGGTGAGCAGTTCTTC

v_call: TRBV19
clone_size: NA
j_call: TRBJ2-1
d_call: TRBD1
cdr3_aa: CASSMTGNEQFF
cdr3_nt: TGTGCCAGTAGTATGACAGGGAATGAGCAGTTCTTC

v_call: TRBV5-6
clone_size: NA
j_call: TRBJ1-5
d_call: NA
cdr3_aa: CASSLGVHNQPQHF
cdr3_nt: TGTGCCAGCAGCTTGGGCGTGCACAATCAGCCCCAGCATTTT

v_call: TRBV18
clone_size: NA
j_call: TRBJ1-1
d_call: NA
cdr3_aa: CASSPRGGNTEAFF
cdr3_nt: TGTGCCAGCTCACCACGAGGAGGGAACACTGAAGCTTTCTTT

v_call: TRBV6-5
clone_size: NA
j_call: TRBJ1-2
d_call: NA
cdr3_aa: CASTDWTTRNYGYTF
cdr3_nt: TGTGCCAGCACCGACTGGACAACGAGGAACTATGGCTACACCTTC

v_call: TRBV19
clone_size: NA
j_call: TRBJ2-1
d_call: NA
cdr3_aa: CASRLGIEGEQFF
cdr3_nt: TGTGCCAGTCGACTAGGTATTGAGGGTGAGCAGTTCTTC

v_call: TRBV18
clone_size: NA
j_call: TRBJ2-7
d_call: TRBD1
cdr3_aa: CASSPGVTGASYEQYF
cdr3_nt: TGTGCCAGCTCACCAGGGGTTACAGGGGCTTCCTACGAGCAGTACTTC

v_call: TRBV27
clone_size: NA
j_call: TRBJ1-2
d_call: TRBD1
cdr3_aa: CASSVTGGGYGYTF
cdr3_nt: TGTGCCAGCAGTGTGACAGGGGGCGGCTATGGCTACACCTTC

v_call: TRBV5-6
clone_size: NA
j_call: TRBJ1-3
d_call: NA
cdr3_aa: CASSLGQGNTIYF
cdr3_nt: TGTGCCAGCAGCTTGGGGCAGGGAAACACCATATATTTT

v_call: TRBV28
clone_size: NA
j_call: TRBJ1-3
d_call: NA
cdr3_aa: CASTPGSSGNTIYF
cdr3_nt: TGTGCCAGCACCCCGGGAAGCTCTGGAAACACCATATATTTT

v_call: TRBV18
clone_size: NA
j_call: TRBJ2-3
d_call: TRBD1
cdr3_aa: CASSERQGNTDTQYF
cdr3_nt: TGTGCCAGCTCAGAAAGACAGGGGAACACAGATACGCAGTATTTT

v_call: TRBV3-1/TRBV3-2
clone_size: NA
j_call: TRBJ1-4
d_call: NA
cdr3_aa: CASLRGARWAF
cdr3_nt: TGTGCCAGCCTCCGTGGGGCCAGGTGGGCTTTT

v_call: TRBV18
clone_size: NA
j_call: TRBJ1-2
d_call: TRBD1
cdr3_aa: CASALGQGLDGYTF
cdr3_nt: TGTGCCAGCGCACTGGGACAGGGTCTCGATGGCTACACCTTC

v_call: TRBV6-5
clone_size: NA
j_call: TRBJ2-3
d_call: TRBD1
cdr3_aa: CASSYSPQGAGDTQYF
cdr3_nt: TGTGCCAGCAGTTACTCCCCACAGGGGGCGGGAGATACGCAGTATTTT

v_call: TRBV27
clone_size: NA
j_call: TRBJ2-7
d_call: TRBD1
cdr3_aa: CASRALGQGAYEQYF
cdr3_nt: TGTGCCAGCAGAGCCCTCGGACAGGGCGCCTACGAGCAGTACTTC

v_call: TRBV5-4
clone_size: NA
j_call: TRBJ2-7
d_call: NA
cdr3_aa: CASSPGLPYEQYF
cdr3_nt: TGTGCCAGCAGCCCGGGACTGCCTTACGAGCAGTACTTC

v_call: TRBV6-6
clone_size: NA
j_call: TRBJ2-2
d_call: TRBD1
cdr3_aa: CASSRGPWGELFF
cdr3_nt: TGTGCCAGCAGTAGGGGGCCCTGGGGGGAGCTGTTTTTT

v_call: TRBV5-1
clone_size: NA
j_call: TRBJ2-6
d_call: TRBD2
cdr3_aa: CASSLVGLAGGPTGANVLTF
cdr3_nt: TGCGCCAGCAGCTTGGTGGGACTAGCGGGAGGGCCAACTGGGGCCAACGTCCTGACTTTC

v_call: TRBV7-9
clone_size: many
j_call: TRBJ1-1
d_call: NA
cdr3_aa: CASSPRGAGNTEAFF
cdr3_nt: TGTGCCAGCAGCCCTCGGGGGGCAGGGAACACTGAAGCTTTCTTT

v_call: TRBV3-1/TRBV3-2
clone_size: NA
j_call: TRBJ2-3
d_call: TRBD2
cdr3_aa: CASSRTSGGNTDTQYF
cdr3_nt: TGTGCCAGCAGCCGCACTAGCGGGGGGAACACAGATACGCAGTATTTT

v_call: TRBV19
clone_size: NA
j_call: TRBJ1-1
d_call: NA
cdr3_aa: CASSIGRATGEAFF
cdr3_nt: TGTGCCAGTAGTATAGGAAGGGCGACAGGTGAAGCTTTCTTT

v_call: TRBV28
clone_size: NA
j_call: TRBJ1-2
d_call: TRBD1
cdr3_aa: CASRARDRGSHGYTF
cdr3_nt: TGTGCCAGCAGGGCCCGGGACAGGGGAAGTCATGGCTACACCTTC

v_call: TRBV9
clone_size: once
j_call: TRBJ2-7
d_call: NA
cdr3_aa: CASSAGLSPDEQYF
cdr3_nt: TGTGCCAGCAGCGCGGGACTCTCCCCGGACGAGCAGTACTTC

v_call: TRBV30
clone_size: NA
j_call: TRBJ1-1
d_call: NA
cdr3_aa: CAWRQMNTEAFF
cdr3_nt: TGTGCCTGGAGACAGATGAACACTGAAGCTTTCTTT

v_call: TRBV7-8
clone_size: NA
j_call: TRBJ1-5
d_call: NA
cdr3_aa: CASSQEQGTGQPQHF
cdr3_nt: TGTGCCAGCAGCCAAGAGCAGGGAACGGGTCAGCCCCAGCATTTT

v_call: TRBV7-6
clone_size: NA
j_call: TRBJ2-1
d_call: TRBD2
cdr3_aa: CASSQLAGVANEQFF
cdr3_nt: TGTGCCAGCAGCCAACTAGCGGGAGTAGCCAATGAGCAGTTCTTC

v_call: TRBV5-4
clone_size: NA
j_call: TRBJ2-2
d_call: NA
cdr3_aa: CASSLDRATNTGELFF
cdr3_nt: TGTGCCAGCAGCTTGGACAGGGCCACGAACACCGGGGAGCTGTTTTTT

v_call: TRBV13
clone_size: NA
j_call: TRBJ2-7
d_call: NA
cdr3_aa: CASSNRAYSYEQYF
cdr3_nt: TGTGCCAGCAGCAACAGGGCCTACTCCTACGAGCAGTACTTC

v_call: TRBV7-9
clone_size: NA
j_call: TRBJ2-7
d_call: NA
cdr3_aa: CASSPQYEQYF
cdr3_nt: TGTGCCAGCAGCCCTCAGTACGAGCAGTACTTC

v_call: TRBV18
clone_size: NA
j_call: TRBJ1-2
d_call: TRBD1
cdr3_aa: CASSLRDRVPGLYGYTF
cdr3_nt: TGTGCCAGCTCATTGCGGGACAGGGTCCCGGGACTCTATGGCTACACCTTC

v_call: TRBV7-9
clone_size: NA
j_call: TRBJ1-4
d_call: TRBD1
cdr3_aa: CASSPGQGGQLNEKLFF
cdr3_nt: TGTGCCAGCAGCCCCGGACAGGGGGGACAGCTTAATGAAAAACTGTTTTTT

v_call: TRBV6-1
clone_size: NA
j_call: TRBJ1-6
d_call: TRBD1
cdr3_aa: CASSEGAGGGSPLHF
cdr3_nt: TGTGCCAGCAGTGAGGGCGCAGGGGGCGGTTCACCCCTCCACTTT

v_call: TRBV28
clone_size: NA
j_call: TRBJ1-2
d_call: TRBD1
cdr3_aa: CASSFLDRAGYTF
cdr3_nt: TGTGCCAGCAGTTTTCTGGACAGGGCTGGCTACACCTTC

v_call: TRBV27
clone_size: NA
j_call: TRBJ1-6
d_call: NA
cdr3_aa: CASSREYNSPLHF
cdr3_nt: TGTGCCAGCAGTCGGGAGTATAATTCACCCCTCCACTTT

v_call: TRBV30
clone_size: NA
j_call: TRBJ1-5
d_call: TRBD1
cdr3_aa: CAWSPIQGAGNQPQHF
cdr3_nt: TGTGCCTGGAGTCCTATTCAGGGGGCCGGCAATCAGCCCCAGCATTTT

v_call: TRBV5-4
clone_size: NA
j_call: TRBJ2-3
d_call: TRBD2
cdr3_aa: CASSYPGEREWDTQYF
cdr3_nt: TGTGCCAGCAGCTACCCAGGCGAGCGGGAGTGGGATACGCAGTATTTT

v_call: TRBV3-1/TRBV3-2
clone_size: NA
j_call: TRBJ2-7
d_call: NA
cdr3_aa: CASSQDEGPSAYEQYF
cdr3_nt: TGTGCCAGCAGCCAAGACGAGGGCCCCAGCGCCTACGAGCAGTACTTC

v_call: TRBV4-1
clone_size: NA
j_call: TRBJ1-4
d_call: TRBD1
cdr3_aa: CASSTQGAVEKLFF
cdr3_nt: TGCGCCAGCAGCACGCAGGGGGCTGTTGAAAAACTGTTTTTT

v_call: TRBV6-1
clone_size: few
j_call: TRBJ2-1
d_call: TRBD2
cdr3_aa: CASSERTSGFYNEQFF
cdr3_nt: TGTGCCAGCAGTGAGCGGACTAGCGGGTTTTACAATGAGCAGTTCTTC

v_call: TRBV19
clone_size: NA
j_call: TRBJ1-1
d_call: NA
cdr3_aa: CASSIRVNTEAFF
cdr3_nt: TGTGCCAGTAGTATCCGAGTGAACACTGAAGCTTTCTTT

v_call: TRBV9
clone_size: NA
j_call: TRBJ2-1
d_call: NA
cdr3_aa: CASSVVGHEQFF
cdr3_nt: TGTGCCAGCAGCGTAGTGGGCCATGAGCAGTTCTTC

v_call: TRBV30
clone_size: NA
j_call: TRBJ2-1
d_call: TRBD2
cdr3_aa: CAWKLAGGNEQFF
cdr3_nt: TGTGCCTGGAAACTAGCGGGAGGCAATGAGCAGTTCTTC

v_call: TRBV30
clone_size: NA
j_call: TRBJ2-4
d_call: TRBD2
cdr3_aa: CAWSGFGGGAKNIQYF
cdr3_nt: TGTGCCTGGAGTGGATTCGGCGGGGGGGCCAAAAACATTCAGTACTTC

v_call: TRBV24-1
clone_size: NA
j_call: TRBJ2-1
d_call: TRBD2
cdr3_aa: CATSDPGLAGGSSYNEQFF
cdr3_nt: TGTGCCACCAGTGACCCGGGACTAGCGGGAGGGAGCTCCTACAATGAGCAGTTCTTC

v_call: TRBV12-5
clone_size: NA
j_call: TRBJ1-2
d_call: TRBD1
cdr3_aa: CASGSQTGQKSNGYTF
cdr3_nt: TGTGCTAGTGGTAGCCAGACAGGGCAAAAAAGCAATGGCTACACCTTC

v_call: TRBV28
clone_size: once
j_call: TRBJ2-3
d_call: TRBD1
cdr3_aa: CASSSRTGLGTDTQYF
cdr3_nt: TGTGCCAGCAGTTCCAGGACAGGGCTGGGGACAGATACGCAGTATTTT

v_call: TRBV5-4
clone_size: NA
j_call: TRBJ1-3
d_call: TRBD1
cdr3_aa: CASSDLNRGSPDF
cdr3_nt: TGTGCCAGCAGCGATCTTAACAGGGGCTCTCCGGATTTT

v_call: TRBV2
clone_size: NA
j_call: TRBJ1-1
d_call: NA
cdr3_aa: CASSDRAGRPEAFF
cdr3_nt: TGTGCCAGCAGTGATAGGGCGGGACGGCCTGAAGCTTTCTTT

v_call: TRBV4-3
clone_size: NA
j_call: TRBJ2-7
d_call: NA
cdr3_aa: CASSQELVGAGAIYEQYF
cdr3_nt: TGCGCCAGCAGCCAAGAATTGGTGGGGGCAGGGGCGATTTACGAGCAGTACTTC

v_call: TRBV5-1
clone_size: few
j_call: TRBJ2-1
d_call: NA
cdr3_aa: CASSLLGGSYNEQFF
cdr3_nt: TGCGCCAGCAGCTTGTTAGGGGGTTCCTACAATGAGCAGTTCTTC

v_call: TRBV5-6
clone_size: NA
j_call: TRBJ2-3
d_call: NA
cdr3_aa: CASSLAVGGASADTQYF
cdr3_nt: TGTGCCAGCAGCTTGGCCGTAGGGGGGGCGAGCGCAGATACGCAGTATTTT

v_call: TRBV10-3
clone_size: once
j_call: TRBJ1-5
d_call: NA
cdr3_aa: CAITLRQASNQPQHF
cdr3_nt: TGTGCCATCACCCTTAGGCAGGCCAGCAATCAGCCCCAGCATTTT

v_call: TRBV5-1
clone_size: NA
j_call: TRBJ2-5
d_call: NA
cdr3_aa: CASSLQDSLTETQYF
cdr3_nt: TGCGCCAGCAGCTTACAAGATAGCTTGACAGAGACCCAGTACTTC

v_call: TRBV3-1/TRBV3-2
clone_size: NA
j_call: TRBJ2-5
d_call: NA
cdr3_aa: CASSHRGAETQYF
cdr3_nt: TGTGCCAGCAGCCACAGGGGAGCAGAGACCCAGTACTTC

v_call: TRBV9
clone_size: once
j_call: TRBJ1-3
d_call: NA
cdr3_aa: CASSLTGGQGTGNTIYF
cdr3_nt: TGTGCCAGCAGCCTGACCGGCGGTCAGGGGACCGGAAACACCATATATTTT